This TCR beta chain emerged from a study of shared clonotypes between healthy human individuals. Germline-derived CDR1 and CDR2 are SGHTA and FQGTGA. The CDR3 is 15 residues long. This clone has only a few counts. One junction end disagrees with the germline gene, perhaps due to a read error. Assay used: immunoSEQ multiplex PCR; TCRdb lists only in-frame clones, some missing. Found here are around 1.1 million clones, approximately 80% of them singletons; the top ten hold 0.85% to 1%. The specimen sequenced was memory CD4+ T cells from PBMCs. Regarding subset: CD45RA-negative fraction. The TCR originated in a man in his late teens or twenties in good health. Some clones in this sample may be carry-over from other donors' samples. The rearrangement links TRBV7-3 to TRBJ2-7; TRBD2 agrees at 8 bases. CDR3 amino acids: CASSSQAGEAYEQYF. The CDR3 nucleotides read TGTGCCAGCAGCTCCCAAGCGGGAGAAGCCTATGAGCAGTACTTC. The full variable domain, rest sourced from reference TRBV7-3 and TRBJ2-7, is GAGVSQTPSNKVTEKGKYVELRCDPISGHTALYWYRQSLGQGPEFLIYFQGTGAADDSGLPNDRFFAVRPEGSVSTLKIQRTERGDSAVYLCASSSQAGEAYEQYFGPGTRLTVT.